The 28 T cell receptor beta chains in this list originate from one sample, sequenced in a study of T cells in Graves' hyperthyroidism and ophthalmopathy. It was RNA transcripts that yielded the amplified TCR beta CDR3 regions. A set of HTBI primers served as the primers for a first-round RT-PCR of the TCR CDR3. TCRdb re-called the multiplex PCR reads through MiXCR, storing one row per CDR3 protein. The sample contains 480,000 or so distinct CDR3 sequences, 40% to 50% of which appear only once. Specimen: peripheral blood or thyroid tissue (not recorded which). Source of these receptors: an adult woman with Graves' disease, either hyperthyroidism or ophthalmopathy (not recorded which).

This clonotype was observed a handful of times. The chain recombines TRBV2 with TRBJ2-5; no firm D call. The CDR3 contains 12 residues. V lost 8 bases and J lost 5, with 12 bases in between. Germline V gene sequence: CDR1 SNHLY, CDR2 FYNNEI. CDR3 DNA: TGTGCCAGCGAGAATGGTGGGGAGACCCAGTACTTC. Translation: CASENGGETQYF.

This clonotype was detected only once. The chain has TRBV2 and TRBJ2-7; no reliable D call. V lost 7 bases and J 4 bases, leaving 17 bases between the germline ends. Germline loops: CDR1 SNHLY, CDR2 FYNNEI. The length of the CDR3 is 14 residues. The CDR3 nucleotides are TGTGCCAGCAAACTAAACTTCCTTGCGTACGAGCAGTACTTC. Its translation: CASKLNFLAYEQYF.

A few counts support this clonotype. V gene TRBV2 combines with J gene TRBJ1-5; TRBD1 is a possible D gene (5 bases). Germline lookup yields CDR1 SNHLY and CDR2 FYNNEI. V was shortened by 5 bases and J by 1 base, with 12 bases between the two germline ends. The CDR3 sequence is 15 residues long. CDR3 DNA sequence: TGTGCCAGCAGTTCCACGGGGGGGAGCAATCAGCCCCAGCATTTT. This codes for CASSSTGGSNQPQHF.

In this sample, this clonotype turned up many times. The CDR3 coding sequence is TGCGCCAGCAGCCACCCGGGACTAAAAGAGACCCAGTACTTC. It encodes CASSHPGLKETQYF. The V call is TRBV4-1, the J call TRBJ2-5; the match to TRBD2 covers 7 bases. V shed 3 bases, J shed 3 bases, and the junction held 4 bases outside the gene matches. The CDR3 is 14 residues long. CDR1 and CDR2 from the germline V gene are MGHRA and YSYEKL.

This clonotype was seen only a few times. The rearrangement joins TRBV29-1 to TRBJ1-2; TRBD1 matches at 9 bases. CDR1 and CDR2 (germline): SQVTM, ANQGSEA. The trim removed 5 bases at V and 3 bases at J, leaving 10 bases unmatched. The CDR3 contains 15 residues. The CDR3 region is CSVRTGARLDYGYTF. CDR3 bases: TGCAGCGTTAGGACAGGGGCACGACTCGACTATGGCTACACCTTC.

This clonotype was detected a few times. This may be a read error: a much more frequent sequence differs by one nucleotide. The V and J genes are TRBV7-6 and TRBJ2-7; no firm D call. V was cut by 3 bases and J by 6 bases, with 12 bases left in between. This CDR3 contains 13 residues. The germline V gene has CDR1 SGHVS and CDR2 FNYEAQ. The CDR3 loop reads CASSFKRVGEQYF. CDR3 coding DNA: TGTGCCAGCAGCTTTAAACGGGTTGGCGAGCAGTACTTC.

The V gene is TRBV24-1, the J gene TRBJ2-7, with 9 bases identical to TRBD1. J gave up 4 bases and V 5 bases, and 2 bases lay outside the gene matches. The CDR3 has 13 residues. CDR1 and CDR2 (germline): KGHDR, SFDVKD. CDR3 sequence: CATSAGQGYEQYF. CDR3 bases: TGTGCCACCAGTGCTGGACAGGGGTACGAGCAGTACTTC.

The table lists this clonotype with many counts. The chain couples TRBV7-9 to TRBJ2-5; D unresolved. V was trimmed by 5 bases and J by 3 bases, leaving 25 bases between them. Looked up from germline, CDR1 is SEHNR and CDR2 is FQNEAQ (reference sequence). This CDR3 contains 18 residues. CDR3 nucleotides: TGTGCCAGCAGCCCTAGTGGTCGGTTTGGGGTTTTCGAAGAGACCCAGTACTTC. This encodes CASSPSGRFGVFEETQYF.

This chain joins TRBV7-9 and TRBJ2-5; TRBD2 matches at 7 bases. Per the germline V gene, CDR1 is SEHNR and CDR2 is FQNEAQ (reference sequence). The CDR3 spans 14 residues. J gave up 5 bases and V 3 bases, and 6 bases lay outside the gene matches. This chain's CDR3 is CASSFGGGPETQYF. DNA of the CDR3: TGTGCCAGCAGCTTTGGGGGAGGGCCGGAGACCCAGTACTTC.

This chain joins TRBV20-1 and TRBJ2-7; 16 bases align to TRBD2. Germline V CDR1 and CDR2: DFQATT, SNEGSKA (reference sequence). V was clipped by 4 bases and J by 4 bases; unmatched bases: 7. This CDR3 has 16 amino acids. The CDR3 DNA sequence: TGCAGTGCTACCGGGACTAGCGGGAGGGCCTGGTACGAGCAGTACTTC. It yields the protein CSATGTSGRAWYEQYF.

The rearrangement joins TRBV9 to TRBJ2-6; 8 nucleotides agree with TRBD2. The CDR3 spans 21 residues. The germline V gene encodes CDR1 SGDLS and CDR2 YYNGEE. V lost 4 bases and J lost 2; bases outside the gene matches: 20. This CDR3 is CASSQDGRGREGRTGANVLTF. DNA for the CDR3: TGTGCCAGCAGCCAAGATGGTCGGGGACGGGAGGGCCGGACTGGGGCCAACGTCCTGACTTTC.

The chain carries TRBV6-1 and TRBJ1-5, with 7 bases fitting TRBD1. Trimming took 7 bases from V and 0 from J; bases not matched to a gene: 3. The CDR3 has 14 amino acids. Germline V gene sequence: CDR1 MNHNS, CDR2 SASEGT. Written as DNA, the CDR3 is TGTGCCAGCATTTGGACAGGTAGCAATCAGCCCCAGCATTTT. It encodes CASIWTGSNQPQHF.

V and J are TRBV25-1 and TRBJ2-7, with D possibly being TRBD2 (6 bases). V was pared by 0 bases and J by 4 bases, with 13 bases between. There are 15 residues in the CDR3. From germline, CDR1 is MGHDK and CDR2 SYGVNS. CDR3 protein: CASSEYGSDGYEQYF. CDR3 nucleotide sequence: TGTGCCAGCAGTGAATACGGGAGTGATGGGTACGAGCAGTACTTC.

This clonotype has at least ten counts. The chain uses TRBV20-1 and TRBJ1-2, with D unresolved. CDR3 length: 12 amino acids. Trimming cost V 5 bases and J 1 base, with 8 bases left between them. The V gene's germline CDR1 is DFQATT and CDR2 SNEGSKA (reference sequence). CDR3 sequence: CSAGKGNYGYTF. The CDR3, as DNA: TGCAGTGCTGGAAAGGGTAACTATGGCTACACCTTC.

This clonotype showed up just once. The chain uses TRBV10-3 and TRBJ2-7; D is unclear. The ends were cut back, 5 bases at V and 7 bases at J, with 12 bases in the middle. The CDR3 sequence is 12 residues long. The V gene's germline CDR1 is ENHRY and CDR2 SYGVKD. CDR3 region: CAISLSGGEQYF. CDR3 nucleotide sequence: TGTGCCATCAGTCTCTCAGGTGGAGAGCAGTACTTC.

Notes on this clonotype: The junction departs from germline at one end; a sequencing error may be responsible. The chain uses TRBV7-6 and TRBJ2-5; 10 bases match TRBD1. There are 14 residues in the CDR3. Looked up from germline, CDR1 is SGHVS and CDR2 is FNYEAQ. The CDR3 loop is CANSLVGTGAIQYF. In nucleotides, the CDR3 is TGTGCCAACAGCTTAGTGGGGACAGGGGCGATCCAGTACTTC.

The chain has TRBV10-3 and TRBJ1-6, with TRBD1 matching over 10 bases. Trimming at V came to 5 bases and at J to 10 bases, leaving 14 bases not matched to a gene. The length of the CDR3 is 17 residues. Germline CDR1 reads ENHRY; CDR2 reads SYGVKD. The CDR3 sequence: CAISPGMTGGIGSPLHF. The CDR3 DNA follows: TGTGCCATCAGTCCCGGAATGACAGGGGGCATTGGATCACCCCTCCACTTT.

The CDR3 sequence: CASSLGRLPVTQYF. In DNA, the CDR3 is TGTGCCAGCAGCCTGGGACGGCTACCTGTGACCCAGTACTTC. The chain links TRBV7-2 to TRBJ2-5; the D gene could be TRBD1 or TRBD2 (5 bases each). The CDR3 sequence is 14 residues long. Trimming took off 5 bases at V and 7 bases at J, with 17 bases between the two ends. CDR1 SGHTA and CDR2 FQGNSA come from the germline V gene. Full variable domain (outside the CDR3, taken from reference TRBV7-2 and TRBJ2-5): GAGVSQSPSNKVTEKGKDVELRCDPISGHTALYWYRQSLGQGLEFLIYFQGNSAPDKSGLPSDRFSAERTGGSVSTLTIQRTQQEDSAVYLCASSLGRLPVTQYFGPGTRLLVL.

The chain has TRBV7-2 and TRBJ2-7, with a possible D match to TRBD1 (7 bases). V was clipped by 1 base and J by 6 bases, with 19 bases between them. This CDR3 is built from 16 residues. Germline V CDR1 and CDR2: SGHTA, FQGNSA. The chain's CDR3 is CASSLGGGAGGSEQYF. The CDR3 region has the DNA TGTGCCAGCAGCTTAGGAGGGGGCGCAGGGGGGTCCGAGCAGTACTTC.

This clonotype was found a few times. The J gene is TRBJ2-5, the V gene TRBV6-1; D possibly corresponds to TRBD1 (5 bases). Germline assignment: CDR1 MNHNS and CDR2 SASEGT. The CDR3 contains 14 residues. V dropped 6 bases and J dropped 4 bases, with 15 bases sitting between them. The chain's CDR3 is CASSKGQGTETQYF. DNA of the CDR3: TGTGCCAGCAGCAAAGGGCAGGGTACAGAGACCCAGTACTTC.

This clonotype was counted ten times or more. This rearrangement joins TRBV19 to TRBJ1-2; no clear D. The CDR3 runs to 13 residues. Germline assignment: CDR1 LNHDA and CDR2 SQIVND (reference sequence). Between the trimmed V and J ends, which lost 3 bases and 5 bases, there was a span of 10 bases. The CDR3 sequence is CASSIPGFYGYTF. The CDR3 coding sequence is TGTGCCAGTAGTATTCCCGGGTTTTATGGCTACACCTTC.

This clonotype came up many times. This chain links TRBV7-2 with TRBJ1-1, with D perhaps TRBD1 (5 bases). This CDR3 comprises 15 residues. Germline loops: CDR1 SGHTA, CDR2 FQGNSA. Trimming cost V 5 bases and J 4 bases, with 17 bases left between them. The CDR3: CASSATHGGGTEAFF. CDR3 in DNA: TGTGCCAGCAGCGCTACCCATGGGGGTGGCACTGAAGCTTTCTTT.

The chain recombines TRBV7-6 with TRBJ1-1; perhaps TRBD1 as D (6 bases). V was trimmed by 5 bases and J by 1 base, leaving 14 bases between them. Germline lookup yields CDR1 SGHVS and CDR2 FNYEAQ. The CDR3 is made up of 15 amino acids. The CDR3 DNA is TGTGCCAGCAGCCAGGCGGGGGCTAGGAACACTGAAGCTTTCTTT. It codes for CASSQAGARNTEAFF.

This clonotype was seen ten or more times. The V gene is TRBV7-2, the J gene TRBJ1-3; no firm D call. The CDR3 extends over 13 amino acids. Germline CDR1 reads SGHTA; CDR2 reads FQGNSA. V was shortened by 5 bases and J by 2 bases, with 7 bases between the two germline ends. The CDR3 nucleotides are TGTGCCAGCAGCCCGCTAGCTGGAAACACCATATATTTT. Translating it yields CASSPLAGNTIYF.

This clonotype was seen many times. This sequence joins TRBV20-1 and TRBJ2-5; D possibly corresponds to TRBD1 (6 bases). V gave up 5 bases and J gave up 4 bases, with 17 bases separating them. Germline V lookup: CDR1 DFQATT, CDR2 SNEGSKA (reference sequence). The CDR3 consists of 14 residues. In DNA form, the CDR3 reads TGCAGTGCTGAAGCCGCAGGGGTGGGAGAGACCCAGTACTTC. Protein product: CSAEAAGVGETQYF.

The genes are TRBV5-1 and TRBJ1-6; D is ambiguous. The germline V and J ends were trimmed by 4 bases and 8 bases, with 13 bases remaining between them. Germline CDR1 is SGHRS and CDR2 is YFSETQ. The CDR3 extends over 14 amino acids. In DNA form, the CDR3 reads TGCGCCAGCAGCCCTGCGGACGGGGATTCACCCCTCCACTTT. It codes for CASSPADGDSPLHF.

This clonotype showed up just a few times. The rearrangement uses TRBV2 and TRBJ1-2; D unclear. The CDR3 is made up of 13 amino acids. Per the germline V gene, CDR1 is SNHLY and CDR2 is FYNNEI. V was shortened by 2 bases and J by 4 bases, with 8 bases between the two germline ends. CDR3 region: CASSERSVYGYTF. CDR3 coding DNA: TGTGCCAGCAGTGAACGCTCCGTCTATGGCTACACCTTC.

The chain is built from TRBV7-3 and TRBJ1-1, with D maybe TRBD1 (5 bases). Germline CDR1 and CDR2: SGHTA and FQGTGA. This CDR3 is 14 amino acids long. Deletions cut 2 bases from V and 4 bases from J, with 11 bases between. CDR3 residues: CASSLRGGVTEAFF. In nucleotides, the CDR3 is TGTGCCAGCAGCTTACGGGGAGGGGTCACTGAAGCTTTCTTT. Together with reference TRBV7-3 and TRBJ1-1, the CDR3 gives the full variable domain: GAGVSQTPSNKVTEKGKYVELRCDPISGHTALYWYRQSLGQGPEFLIYFQGTGAADDSGLPNDRFFAVRPEGSVSTLKIQRTERGDSAVYLCASSLRGGVTEAFFGQGTRLTVV.